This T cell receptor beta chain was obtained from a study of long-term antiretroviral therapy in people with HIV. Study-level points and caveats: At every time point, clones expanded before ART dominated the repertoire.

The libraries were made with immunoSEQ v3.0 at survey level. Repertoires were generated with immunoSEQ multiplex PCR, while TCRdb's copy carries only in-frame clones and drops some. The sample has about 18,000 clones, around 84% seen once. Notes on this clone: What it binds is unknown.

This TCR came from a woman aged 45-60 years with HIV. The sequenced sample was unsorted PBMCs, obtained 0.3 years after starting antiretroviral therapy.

CDR3 protein: CASAGGLSNQPQHF. The CDR3 coding sequence is TGTGCCAGTGCCGGGGGCCTTAGCAATCAGCCCCAGCATTTT. The genes are TRBV19 and TRBJ1-5; D is possibly TRBD1 (6 bases). Germline CDR1 and CDR2: LNHDA and SQIVND (reference sequence). The CDR3 has 14 residues. Trimming took 8 bases from V and 0 from J, leaving 11 bases between them.